The text below deals with one TCR beta chain. Its antigen is unknown. The V gene end was trimmed by 2 bases and the J gene end by 0 bases; junction bases not matched to a gene: 0. The CDR3 has 14 residues. CDR1 is MNHEY, CDR2 SMNVEV, per germline (reference sequence). TCRdb keeps only in-frame clones here, not all; method: immunoSEQ multiplex PCR. The repertoire includes about 99,000 clones, 90% of them detected once, and about 5% sits in the top ten. These data are taken from a study of T cell responses to AZD1222 COVID-19 vaccine. Study context: Samples with a second dose at about 4 or about 12 weeks were pooled together. Points from the study as a whole: Reports say nearly half of spike-specific TCRs go after unmutated variant regions. The span of vaccine-associated CD4 TCRs extended across spike, with dominance at 160-218 and 743-854.

The chain has TRBV27 and TRBJ1-1; 7 nucleotides align to TRBD1. Material: peripheral blood, obtained on day 0 of AZD1222 vaccination. The TCR originated in an adult in good health. The CDR3, as DNA: TGTGCCAGCAGTTTAGGGACAGTGAACACTGAAGCTTTCTTT. Translation: CASSLGTVNTEAFF.